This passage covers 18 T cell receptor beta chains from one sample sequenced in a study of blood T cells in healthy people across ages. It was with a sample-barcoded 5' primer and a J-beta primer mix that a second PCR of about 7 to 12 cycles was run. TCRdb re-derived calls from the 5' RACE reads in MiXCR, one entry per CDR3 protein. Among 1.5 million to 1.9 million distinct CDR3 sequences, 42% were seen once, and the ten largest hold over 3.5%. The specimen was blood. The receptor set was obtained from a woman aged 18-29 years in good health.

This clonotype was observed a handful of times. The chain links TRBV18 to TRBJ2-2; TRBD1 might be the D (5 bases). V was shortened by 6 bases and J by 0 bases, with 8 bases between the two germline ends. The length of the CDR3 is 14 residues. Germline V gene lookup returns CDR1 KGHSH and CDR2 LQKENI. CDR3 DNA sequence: TGTGCCAGCTCGACAGCAACGAACACCGGGGAGCTGTTTTTT. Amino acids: CASSTATNTGELFF.

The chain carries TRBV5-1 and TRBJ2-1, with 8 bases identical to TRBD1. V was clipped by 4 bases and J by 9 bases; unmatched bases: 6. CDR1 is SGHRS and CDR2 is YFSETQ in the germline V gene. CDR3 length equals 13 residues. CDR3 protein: CASSARGLGEQFF. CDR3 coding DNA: TGCGCCAGCAGCGCCAGGGGGCTGGGTGAGCAGTTCTTC.

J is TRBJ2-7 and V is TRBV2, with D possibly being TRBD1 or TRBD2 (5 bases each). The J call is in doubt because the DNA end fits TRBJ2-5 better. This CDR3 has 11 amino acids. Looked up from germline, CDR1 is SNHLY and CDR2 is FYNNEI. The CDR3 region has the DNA TGTGCCAGCAGCGGGGCCAGGACCCAGTACTTC. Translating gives CASSGARTQYF.

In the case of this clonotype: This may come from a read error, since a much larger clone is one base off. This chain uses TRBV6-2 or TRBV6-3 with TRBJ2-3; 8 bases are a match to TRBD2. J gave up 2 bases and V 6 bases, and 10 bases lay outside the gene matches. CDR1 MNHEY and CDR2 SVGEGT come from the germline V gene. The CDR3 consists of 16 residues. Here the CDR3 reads CASSPSTSGYTDTQYF. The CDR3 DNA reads TGTGCCAGCAGCCCAAGCACTAGCGGATACACAGATACGCAGTATTTT.

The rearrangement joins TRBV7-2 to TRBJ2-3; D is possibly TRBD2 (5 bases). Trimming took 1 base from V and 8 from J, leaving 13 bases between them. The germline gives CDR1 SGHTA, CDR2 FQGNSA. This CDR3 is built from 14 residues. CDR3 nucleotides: TGTGCCAGCAGCTTAGATCCTAGCCGGGGTACGCAGTATTTT. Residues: CASSLDPSRGTQYF.

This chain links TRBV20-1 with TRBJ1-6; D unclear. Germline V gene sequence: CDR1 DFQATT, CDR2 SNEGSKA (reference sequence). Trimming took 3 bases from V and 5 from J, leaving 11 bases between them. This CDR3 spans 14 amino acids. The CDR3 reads CSASRTVNNSPLHF. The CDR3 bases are TGCAGTGCTAGTAGAACGGTTAATAATTCACCCCTCCACTTT.

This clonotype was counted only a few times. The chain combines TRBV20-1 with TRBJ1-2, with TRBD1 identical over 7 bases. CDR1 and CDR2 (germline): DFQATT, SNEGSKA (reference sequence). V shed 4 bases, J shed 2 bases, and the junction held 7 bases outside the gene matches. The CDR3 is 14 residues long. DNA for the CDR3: TGCAGTGCTATCACAGGGGAGTCGAACTATGGCTACACCTTC. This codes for CSAITGESNYGYTF.

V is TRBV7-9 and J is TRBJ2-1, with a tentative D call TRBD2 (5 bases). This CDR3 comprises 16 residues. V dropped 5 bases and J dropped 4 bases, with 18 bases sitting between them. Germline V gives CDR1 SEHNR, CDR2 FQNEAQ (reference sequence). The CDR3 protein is CASSPSTGTRYNEQFF. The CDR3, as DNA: TGTGCCAGCAGCCCTTCAACGGGAACCAGATACAATGAGCAGTTCTTC.

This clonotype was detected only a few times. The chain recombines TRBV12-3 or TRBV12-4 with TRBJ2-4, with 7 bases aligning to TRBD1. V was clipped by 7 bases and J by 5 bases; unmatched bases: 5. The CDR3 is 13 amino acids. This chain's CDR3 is CASTRGGQNIQYF. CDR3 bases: TGTGCCAGCACTCGAGGGGGCCAAAACATTCAGTACTTC.

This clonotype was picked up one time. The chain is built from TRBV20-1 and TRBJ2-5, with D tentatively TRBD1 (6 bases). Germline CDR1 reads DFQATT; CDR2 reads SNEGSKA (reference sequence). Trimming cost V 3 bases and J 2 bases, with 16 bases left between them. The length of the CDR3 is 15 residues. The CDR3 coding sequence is TGCAGTGCTAGGGACCCTGGACAGCCACAAGAGACCCAGTACTTC. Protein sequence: CSARDPGQPQETQYF.

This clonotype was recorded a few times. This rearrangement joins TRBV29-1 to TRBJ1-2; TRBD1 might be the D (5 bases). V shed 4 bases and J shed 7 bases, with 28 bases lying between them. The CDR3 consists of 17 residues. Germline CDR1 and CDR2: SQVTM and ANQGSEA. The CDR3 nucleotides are TGCAGCGTTGCATCCCTCCTCCGGGACCCCACTCGCGGTGGCTACACCTTC. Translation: CSVASLLRDPTRGGYTF.

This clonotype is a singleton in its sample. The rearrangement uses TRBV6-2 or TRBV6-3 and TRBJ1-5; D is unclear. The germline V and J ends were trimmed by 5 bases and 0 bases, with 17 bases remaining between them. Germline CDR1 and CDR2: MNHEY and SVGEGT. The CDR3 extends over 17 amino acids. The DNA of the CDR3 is TGTGCCAGCAGTCACATCCTCCGAGGGCTTAGCAATCAGCCCCAGCATTTT. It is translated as CASSHILRGLSNQPQHF.

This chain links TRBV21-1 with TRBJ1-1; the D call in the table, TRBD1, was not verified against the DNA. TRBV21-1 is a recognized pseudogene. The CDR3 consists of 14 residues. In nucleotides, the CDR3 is TGTGCCAGCAGCGCACCACAGGGGAAGGCTGAAGCTTTCTTT. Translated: CASSAPQGKAEAFF.

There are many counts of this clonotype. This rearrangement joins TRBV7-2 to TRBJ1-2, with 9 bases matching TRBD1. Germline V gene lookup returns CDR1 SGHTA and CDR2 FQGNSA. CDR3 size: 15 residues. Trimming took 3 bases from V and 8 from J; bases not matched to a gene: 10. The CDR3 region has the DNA TGTGCCAGCAGCTTGGTTCGGACAGGGGAAGTAGGCTACACCTTC. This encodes CASSLVRTGEVGYTF.

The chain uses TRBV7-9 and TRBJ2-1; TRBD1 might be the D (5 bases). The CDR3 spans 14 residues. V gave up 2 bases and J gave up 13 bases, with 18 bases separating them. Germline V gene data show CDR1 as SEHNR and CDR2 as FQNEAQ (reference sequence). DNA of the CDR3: TGTGCCAGCAGCTTAACAGACAGCCAAGAGACCCAGTTCTTC. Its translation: CASSLTDSQETQFF.

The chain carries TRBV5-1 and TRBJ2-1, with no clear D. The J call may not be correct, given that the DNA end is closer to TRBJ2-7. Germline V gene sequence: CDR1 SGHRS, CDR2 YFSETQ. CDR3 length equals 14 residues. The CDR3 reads CASSSEQLYNEQYF. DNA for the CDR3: TGCGCCAGCAGCTCAGAACAGCTATACAATGAGCAGTACTTC.

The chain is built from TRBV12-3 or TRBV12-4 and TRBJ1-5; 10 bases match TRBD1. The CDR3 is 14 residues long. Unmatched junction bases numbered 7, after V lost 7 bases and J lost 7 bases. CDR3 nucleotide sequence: TGTGCCAGCAACCCGCGGGGACAGGGGCAGCCCCAGCATTTT. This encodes CASNPRGQGQPQHF.

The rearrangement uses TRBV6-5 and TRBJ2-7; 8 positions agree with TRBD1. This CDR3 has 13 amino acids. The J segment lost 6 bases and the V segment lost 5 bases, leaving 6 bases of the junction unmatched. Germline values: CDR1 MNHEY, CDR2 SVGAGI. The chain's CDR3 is CASSLDRGFEQYF. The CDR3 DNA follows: TGTGCCAGCAGTCTCGACAGGGGCTTCGAGCAGTACTTC.